This entry lists 24 T cell receptor beta chains sequenced from one sample in a study of spatial heterogeneity in lung cancer. The sample's time point: sample taken at primary tumor resection. No cell sorting; template was whole RNA from tumor, lung tissue or PBMC. TCRdb ran MiXCR on the 5' RACE reads and lists one entry per CDR3 protein. The data contain tens of thousands of distinct CDR3 sequences, 15% to 20% of them singletons. The sample here was PBMCs, taken at surgery. These receptors came from a male donor with early-stage non-small cell lung cancer.

On this clonotype: A single base separates this from a much larger clone, so it may be a read error. The rearrangement uses TRBV6-2 or TRBV6-3 and TRBJ2-7; D is uncertain. This CDR3 has 12 residues. CDR1 and CDR2 (germline): MNHEY, SVGEGT. CDR3: CASSSSPYEQNF. CDR3 nucleotide sequence: TGTGCCAGCAGTTCCTCCCCCTACGAGCAGAACTTC.

The table lists this clonotype with a few counts. The chain employs TRBV27 and TRBJ2-3, with unresolved D. CDR3 size: 14 residues. Germline values: CDR1 MNHEY, CDR2 SMNVEV (reference sequence). Deletions cut 5 bases from V and 0 bases from J, with 9 bases between. CDR3 nucleotide sequence: TGTGCCAGCAGTCTTAAGACTAGCACAGATACGCAGTATTTT. Encoded protein: CASSLKTSTDTQYF.

This clonotype was counted a few times. This sequence joins TRBV7-6 and TRBJ2-1, with 14 bases that match TRBD2. Losses at the gene ends were 3 bases for V and 10 bases for J; bases not matched to a gene: 8. CDR3 length: 16 amino acids. Germline V gene data show CDR1 as SGHVS and CDR2 as FNYEAQ. CDR3: CASSLSGTSGGGEQFF. In nucleotides, the CDR3 is TGTGCCAGCAGCTTGTCCGGGACTAGCGGGGGTGGGGAGCAGTTCTTC.

This sequence joins TRBV28 and TRBJ1-5, with 8 bases aligning to TRBD1. Germline assignment: CDR1 MDHEN and CDR2 SYDVKM. Losses at the gene ends were 3 bases for V and 0 bases for J; bases not matched to a gene: 7. The CDR3 is 17 amino acids. The CDR3 DNA reads TGTGCCAGCAGTTTGGGACAGGCCCATTATAGCAATCAGCCCCAGCATTTT. Residues: CASSLGQAHYSNQPQHF.

This clonotype has more than one count but fewer than ten. V usage is TRBV5-5 and J usage is TRBJ2-5, with D uncertain. Germline CDR1 SGHKS, CDR2 YYEKEE (reference sequence). This CDR3 is 13 amino acids long. V was cut by 4 bases and J by 1 base, with 8 bases left in between. The CDR3 region has the DNA TGTGCCAGCAGCCCCGTGGGCCAAGAGACCCAGTACTTC. Amino acids: CASSPVGQETQYF.

V and J are TRBV28 and TRBJ2-7; the D is unclear. The germline V gene encodes CDR1 MDHEN and CDR2 SYDVKM. CDR3 size: 12 residues. V was clipped by 9 bases and J by 3 bases, with 12 bases between them. The DNA for the CDR3 is TGTGCCAGTTCATCCCAGATCTACGAGCAGTACTTC. Amino acids: CASSSQIYEQYF.

A single count supports this clonotype. V and J are TRBV5-1 and TRBJ2-1, with TRBD2 as a possible D gene (5 bases). Germline loops: CDR1 SGHRS, CDR2 YFSETQ. V was pared by 5 bases and J by 6 bases, with 12 bases between. The CDR3 sequence is 13 residues long. The CDR3 nucleotides read TGCGCCAGCAGGGAGGTGGGAAGCAATGAGCAGTTCTTC. As protein: CASREVGSNEQFF.

This clonotype was counted at least ten times. The chain recombines TRBV28 with TRBJ1-3, with D unresolved. This CDR3 spans 11 amino acids. Germline CDR1 reads MDHEN; CDR2 reads SYDVKM. The ends were cut back, 5 bases at V and 3 bases at J, with 2 bases in the middle. The CDR3 DNA reads TGTGCCAGCAGTAATGGAAACACCATATATTTT. This sequence encodes CASSNGNTIYF.

The rearrangement links TRBV5-1 to TRBJ2-5, with 9 bases fitting TRBD1. In germline, CDR1 is SGHRS, CDR2 YFSETQ. V gave up 4 bases and J gave up 4 bases; unmatched junction bases: 5. The CDR3 totals 14 residues. In DNA, the CDR3 is TGCGCCAGCAGCCTCGGGACAGGGACAGAGACCCAGTACTTC. Translated, it gives CASSLGTGTETQYF.

There are a few counts of this clonotype. The chain couples TRBV4-2 to TRBJ1-5; TRBD1 might be the D (6 bases). The CDR3 has 15 amino acids. CDR1 and CDR2 (germline): LGHNA, YNFKEQ. V was shortened by 4 bases and J by 1 base, with 11 bases between the two germline ends. CDR3: CASSREGQSNQPQHF. The DNA for the CDR3 is TGTGCCAGCAGCCGGGAGGGACAAAGCAATCAGCCCCAGCATTTT.

The V call is TRBV7-9, the J call TRBJ2-1, with D possibly TRBD2 on 6 matching bases. CDR3 length: 13 residues. CDR1 is SEHNR, CDR2 FQNEAQ, per germline (reference sequence). V dropped 4 bases and J dropped 3 bases, with 7 bases sitting between them. The DNA for the CDR3 is TGTGCCAGCAGCTCGGGGGTCTACAATGAGCAGTTCTTC. Its translation: CASSSGVYNEQFF. Drawing the rest from reference TRBV7-9 and TRBJ2-1, the complete variable domain is DTGVSQNPRHKITKRGQNVTFRCDPISEHNRLYWYRQTLGQGPEFLTYFQNEAQLEKSRLLSDRFSAERPKGSFSTLEIQRTEQGDSAMYLCASSSGVYNEQFFGPGTRLTVL.

The chain couples TRBV12-3 or TRBV12-4 to TRBJ2-5; perhaps TRBD1 as D (6 bases). Trimming pared 6 bases from V and 7 bases from J, leaving 9 bases between. The CDR3 runs 11 residues. Here the CDR3 DNA reads TGTGCCAGCAGGAAAGGGGGGACCCAGTACTTC. This gives the protein CASRKGGTQYF.

This clonotype was observed a handful of times. This chain joins TRBV3-1 and TRBJ2-5; no firm D call. CDR3 length: 12 residues. The germline V gene encodes CDR1 LGHDT and CDR2 YNNKEL (reference sequence). The germline V and J ends were trimmed by 5 bases and 1 base, with 5 bases remaining between them. The CDR3 nucleotides read TGTGCCAGCAGCGGGGTCCAAGAGACCCAGTACTTC. It yields the protein CASSGVQETQYF.

The table lists this clonotype with a few counts. The chain links TRBV24-1 to TRBJ2-7; 9 positions match TRBD1. The CDR3 loop spans 13 amino acids. V shed 5 bases and J 4 bases; nucleotides not matched to a gene: 2. Germline V gene lookup returns CDR1 KGHDR and CDR2 SFDVKD. This CDR3 reads CATSGDRVYEQYF. The CDR3 bases are TGTGCCACCAGTGGGGACAGGGTATACGAGCAGTACTTC.

This clonotype showed up just a few times. The rearrangement uses TRBV18 and TRBJ2-3; possible D gene TRBD1, 5 bases. Germline values: CDR1 KGHSH, CDR2 LQKENI. The V and J ends lost 2 bases and 2 bases respectively, with 8 bases between them. This CDR3 has 14 residues. CDR3: CASSPTTDTDTQYF. CDR3 coding DNA: TGTGCCAGCTCACCAACGACAGACACAGATACGCAGTATTTT.

This clonotype came up a few times. The chain's CDR3 is CASSGTSGILETQYF. The CDR3 region has the DNA TGTGCCAGCAGTGGGACTAGCGGGATACTAGAGACCCAGTACTTC. The chain couples TRBV12-3 or TRBV12-4 to TRBJ2-5, with TRBD2 identical over 13 bases. V was clipped by 5 bases and J by 4 bases; unmatched bases: 4. The CDR3 has 15 amino acids.

The chain combines TRBV15 with TRBJ2-7; tentatively, D is TRBD2 (6 bases). Germline V lookup: CDR1 LNHNV, CDR2 YYDKDF (reference sequence). V lost 1 base, J lost 0 bases, and 13 bases lay in between. This CDR3 comprises 16 residues. CDR3 residues: CATSRGGGTGSYEQYF. The CDR3 coding sequence is TGTGCCACCAGCAGAGGTGGCGGGACGGGCTCCTACGAGCAGTACTTC.

This clonotype was counted at least ten times. V is TRBV5-1 and J is TRBJ2-1; D is unclear. The CDR3 totals 13 residues. Trimming left V 5 bases short and J 7 bases short, with 13 bases between. Looked up from germline, CDR1 is SGHRS and CDR2 is YFSETQ. The CDR3 here is CASSEVVGNEQFF. The CDR3 coding sequence is TGCGCCAGCAGTGAGGTTGTCGGGAATGAGCAGTTCTTC.

This clonotype was observed many times. The CDR3 here is CSAFSAYRPDTQYF. The CDR3 bases are TGCAGTGCTTTTAGCGCATACCGCCCAGATACGCAGTATTTT. The chain links TRBV20-1 to TRBJ2-3; maybe TRBD2 (5 bases). Germline-derived CDR1 and CDR2 are DFQATT and SNEGSKA (reference sequence). The ends were cut back, 5 bases at V and 4 bases at J, with 16 bases in the middle. The CDR3 has 14 amino acids.

This clonotype occurred a few times. This chain connects TRBV11-3 to TRBJ2-1, with 11 positions matching TRBD2. This CDR3 spans 16 amino acids. Germline trimming cut 6 bases from V and 6 bases from J; bases unmatched to any gene: 10. The germline gives CDR1 SGHNT, CDR2 YENEEA. Here the CDR3 reads CASSLQLAGVGNEQFF. DNA of the CDR3: TGTGCCAGCAGTTTACAACTAGCGGGAGTAGGCAATGAGCAGTTCTTC.

This clonotype was detected many times. The rearrangement joins TRBV3-1 to TRBJ1-4, with TRBD1 as a possible D gene (5 bases). The V gene lost 0 bases and the J gene lost 4 bases, with 9 bases spanning the gap. This CDR3 region has 15 residues. Germline lookup yields CDR1 LGHDT and CDR2 YNNKEL (reference sequence). This CDR3 is CASSQDDRFNEKLFF. Here the CDR3 DNA reads TGTGCCAGCAGCCAAGATGACAGATTTAATGAAAAACTGTTTTTT.

This clonotype has just a few counts. This sequence joins TRBV5-1 and TRBJ1-1; 8 positions match TRBD1. The junction had 11 bases not matched to a gene; V was cut back by 4 bases and J by 3 bases. Germline V gene data show CDR1 as SGHRS and CDR2 as YFSETQ. CDR3 size: 16 residues. CDR3 nucleotide sequence: TGCGCCAGCAGCCTCCCAGGACAGGGATCGGACACTGAAGCTTTCTTT. This gives the protein CASSLPGQGSDTEAFF.

The chain employs TRBV5-1 and TRBJ1-5; D is undetermined. The CDR3 length is 13 residues. Germline V CDR1 and CDR2: SGHRS, YFSETQ. Trimming took off 4 bases at V and 5 bases at J, with 10 bases between the two ends. The CDR3 DNA is TGCGCCAGCAGCAAGGACGGGGATCAGCCCCAGCATTTT. This sequence encodes CASSKDGDQPQHF.

This clonotype has a handful of counts. This sequence joins TRBV5-1 and TRBJ2-1; 9 nucleotides line up with TRBD2. Germline-derived CDR1 and CDR2 are SGHRS and YFSETQ. After removal of 0 bases from V and 5 bases from J, the junction contained 3 bases not matched to a gene. This CDR3 spans 15 amino acids. This chain's CDR3 is CASSLALAGNNEQFF. CDR3 DNA: TGCGCCAGCAGCTTGGCGCTAGCGGGGAACAATGAGCAGTTCTTC.